The next 28 T cell receptor beta chains were all read from a single sample in a study of beta chain features in type 1 diabetes. Expressed TCRB transcripts got sequenced, as all isolated RNA was reverse transcribed. Repertoires were generated with immunoSEQ multiplex PCR, while TCRdb's copy carries only in-frame clones and drops some. The sample carries around 300,000 clones, 7.5% to 9.5% recorded once. The sample taken for sequencing was central memory CD4+ T cells from blood. The receptors were sampled from a woman aged 18-29 years in good health.

This clone appeared a few times. This rearrangement joins TRBV5-4 to TRBJ2-2; 7 bases fit TRBD1. The CDR3 length is 16 residues. Germline-derived CDR1 and CDR2 are SGHNT and YYREEE (reference sequence). V lost 4 bases and J lost 2; bases outside the gene matches: 8. The CDR3 DNA follows: TGTGCCAGCAGCACGCCACAGGGGAGAAACACCGGGGAGCTGTTTTTT. Translation gives CASSTPQGRNTGELFF.

This clone was observed at least ten times. This chain connects TRBV7-2 to TRBJ1-4; 7 nucleotides agree with TRBD1. The germline V gene encodes CDR1 SGHTA and CDR2 FQGNSA. The ends lost 2 bases at V and 6 bases at J; junction bases unmatched: 6. The CDR3 extends over 15 amino acids. Written as DNA, the CDR3 is TGTGCCAGCAGCTTACCTCAGGGGGTTGATGAAAAACTGTTTTTT. This codes for CASSLPQGVDEKLFF.

Only a few counts were recorded for this clone. The chain joins TRBV7-2 to TRBJ1-5; the D is unclear. V lost 2 bases and J 5 bases, leaving 16 bases between the germline ends. Germline CDR1 is SGHTA and CDR2 is FQGNSA. This CDR3 region has 16 residues. CDR3 region: CASSLSSARAYQPQHF. In nucleotides, the CDR3 is TGTGCCAGCAGCTTATCCTCCGCCCGGGCCTATCAGCCCCAGCATTTT.

This clone has just a few counts. The CDR3 loop is CASSLSDSYYEQYF. As DNA, the CDR3 is TGTGCCAGCAGCTTGAGTGACAGTTACTACGAGCAGTACTTC. The chain combines TRBV5-6 with TRBJ2-7, with D perhaps TRBD1 (5 bases). This CDR3 is 14 amino acids long. Trimming left V 1 base short and J 3 bases short, with 11 bases between. The germline CDR1 and CDR2 sequences are SGHDT and YYEEEE.

This clone showed up just a few times. This chain links TRBV7-2 with TRBJ2-5, with a possible D match to TRBD1 (5 bases). The germline V and J ends were trimmed by 4 bases and 2 bases, with 14 bases remaining between them. Germline V gives CDR1 SGHTA, CDR2 FQGNSA. This CDR3 is built from 15 residues. CDR3 sequence (DNA): TGTGCCAGCAGCTACACCTGGACATATCAAGAGACCCAGTACTTC. Translation: CASSYTWTYQETQYF.

The chain joins TRBV15 to TRBJ2-5, with D tentatively TRBD1 (5 bases). Between the trimmed V and J ends, which lost 2 bases and 2 bases, there was a span of 12 bases. CDR3 size: 15 residues. Per the germline V gene, CDR1 is LNHNV and CDR2 is YYDKDF (reference sequence). The CDR3 spells CATSRRAPGQETQYF. Here the CDR3 DNA reads TGTGCCACCAGCAGACGTGCGCCAGGGCAAGAGACCCAGTACTTC. Supplemented by reference TRBV15 and TRBJ2-5, the full variable domain reads DAMVIQNPRYQVTQFGKPVTLSCSQTLNHNVMYWYQQKSSQAPKLLFHYYDKDFNNEADTPDNFQSRRPNTSFCFLDIRSPGLGDTAMYLCATSRRAPGQETQYFGPGTRLLVL.

This clone was detected only a few times. The genes are TRBV6-6 and TRBJ1-5, with D hard to call. Trimming shortened V by 3 bases and J by 7 bases, and 10 bases separated the two germline ends. The germline gives CDR1 MNHNY, CDR2 SVGAGI (reference sequence). The CDR3 consists of 13 residues. The CDR3 bases are TGTGCCAGCAGTTATAAGGAGGGACAGCCCCAGCATTTT. It specifies CASSYKEGQPQHF.

This clone was seen repeatedly, ten times or more. This rearrangement joins TRBV18 to TRBJ2-6; D unclear. The CDR3 sequence is 14 residues long. The germline CDR1 and CDR2 sequences are KGHSH and LQKENI. V shed 3 bases and J shed 3 bases, with 6 bases lying between them. The CDR3 sequence is CASSPDGGANVLTF. CDR3 sequence (DNA): TGTGCCAGCTCACCGGACGGTGGGGCCAACGTCCTGACTTTC.

There are a few counts of this clone. V gene TRBV11-3 combines with J gene TRBJ2-6, with a possible D match to TRBD2 (6 bases). Germline assignment: CDR1 SGHNT and CDR2 YENEEA. V was clipped by 5 bases and J by 0 bases, with 17 bases between them. This CDR3 has 18 residues. CDR3 amino acids: CASSARLQGGSGANVLTF. CDR3 DNA: TGTGCCAGCAGCGCGCGTCTTCAGGGAGGCTCTGGGGCCAACGTCCTGACTTTC.

In this sample, this clone turned up a few times. This sequence joins TRBV27 and TRBJ1-5; D is possibly TRBD1 (5 bases). Between the trimmed V and J ends, which lost 0 bases and 6 bases, there was a span of 6 bases. Germline-derived CDR1 and CDR2 are MNHEY and SMNVEV (reference sequence). The CDR3 has 13 amino acids. The CDR3 loop reads CASSLSTVQPQHF. The CDR3 region has the DNA TGTGCCAGCAGTTTATCGACAGTTCAGCCCCAGCATTTT.

This clone turned up a few times. The chain employs TRBV9 and TRBJ2-3; maybe TRBD1 (5 bases). Germline lookup yields CDR1 SGDLS and CDR2 YYNGEE. The germline V and J ends were trimmed by 2 bases and 5 bases, with 9 bases remaining between them. This CDR3 region has 13 residues. CDR3 DNA: TGTGCCAGCAGCGTGGGGCTGAGAGATACGCAGTATTTT. Its protein is CASSVGLRDTQYF.

This clone was counted between two and nine times. This chain joins TRBV5-6 and TRBJ2-7, with D perhaps matching TRBD1 (5 bases). V dropped 0 bases and J dropped 4 bases, with 8 bases sitting between them. Germline V CDR1 and CDR2: SGHDT, YYEEEE. The CDR3 runs to 13 residues. CDR3 sequence (DNA): TGTGCCAGCAGCTTGGGGTCAGGGTACGAGCAGTACTTC. Its protein is CASSLGSGYEQYF.

This clone was counted between two and nine times. The chain combines TRBV25-1 with TRBJ1-6; D uncertain. The germline V and J ends were trimmed by 6 bases and 4 bases, with 13 bases remaining between them. The CDR3 totals 15 residues. The germline CDR1 and CDR2 sequences are MGHDK and SYGVNS. This CDR3 is CASSLDGQYNSPLHF. The CDR3 DNA sequence: TGTGCCAGCAGCTTAGACGGCCAGTATAATTCACCCCTCCACTTT.

The rearrangement links TRBV28 to TRBJ1-3, with TRBD1 as a possible D gene (6 bases). The V gene lost 2 bases and the J gene lost 0 bases, with 11 bases spanning the gap. Looked up from germline, CDR1 is MDHEN and CDR2 is SYDVKM. This CDR3 is built from 16 residues. The CDR3 is CASSLTGMSSGNTIYF. The CDR3 DNA is TGTGCCAGCAGTTTAACAGGGATGAGCTCTGGAAACACCATATATTTT. Full variable domain (missing parts from reference TRBV28 and TRBJ1-3): DVKVTQSSRYLVKRTGEKVFLECVQDMDHENMFWYRQDPGLGLRLIYFSYDVKMKEKGDIPEGYSVSREKKERFSLILESASTNQTSMYLCASSLTGMSSGNTIYFGEGSWLTVV.

V is TRBV6-5 and J is TRBJ1-5; the D is unclear. The V gene's germline CDR1 is MNHEY and CDR2 SVGAGI. Trimming took off 0 bases at V and 2 bases at J, with 11 bases between the two ends. This CDR3 has 16 amino acids. DNA of the CDR3: TGTGCCAGCAGTTACTCTCGAGGCGGGCGCAATCAGCCCCAGCATTTT. Translated, it gives CASSYSRGGRNQPQHF.

The chain employs TRBV4-3 and TRBJ2-6; no firm D call. The V and J ends lost 6 bases and 1 base respectively, with 7 bases between them. The CDR3 spans 14 residues. Germline loops: CDR1 LGHNA, CDR2 YSLEER. CDR3 residues: CASRRYSGANVLTF. In DNA form, the CDR3 reads TGCGCCAGCAGGCGGTATTCTGGGGCCAACGTCCTGACTTTC.

The genes are TRBV7-2 and TRBJ1-2; maybe TRBD1 (5 bases). The V gene's germline CDR1 is SGHTA and CDR2 FQGNSA. CDR3 size: 17 residues. V was trimmed by 5 bases and J by 7 bases, leaving 26 bases between them. In DNA form, the CDR3 reads TGTGCCAGCAGCGTTCAACCGGGACTCCAAACGGGGGGTGGCTACACCTTC. Its translation is CASSVQPGLQTGGGYTF.

This clone was observed a few times. The rearrangement joins TRBV19 to TRBJ1-3; D not certain. The CDR3 has 11 amino acids. Germline values: CDR1 LNHDA, CDR2 SQIVND (reference sequence). Trimming left V 11 bases short and J 9 bases short, with 14 bases between. CDR3 sequence reads: CAGTKGSTIYF. In nucleotides, the CDR3 is TGTGCCGGAACTAAAGGGAGCACCATATATTTT.

This clone was seen more than once but under ten times. The rearrangement uses TRBV19 and TRBJ2-1; 9 positions match TRBD1. V lost 5 bases to trimming and J lost 2 bases; unmatched junction nucleotides: 7. CDR3 length equals 16 residues. From germline, CDR1 is LNHDA and CDR2 SQIVND (reference sequence). CDR3 in amino acids: CASSAADRGTYNEQFF. CDR3 bases: TGTGCCAGTAGTGCCGCAGACAGGGGGACCTACAATGAGCAGTTCTTC.

This clone came up a few times. The chain links TRBV27 to TRBJ1-2, with 7 bases that match TRBD1. The CDR3 totals 17 residues. Unmatched junction bases numbered 10, after V lost 3 bases and J lost 0 bases. Germline CDR1 MNHEY, CDR2 SMNVEV (reference sequence). CDR3 in amino acids: CASSFLPPTGTNYGYTF. The CDR3 DNA reads as TGTGCCAGCAGTTTTCTCCCGCCGACAGGGACTAACTATGGCTACACCTTC.

This clone was picked up many times. The genes are TRBV7-9 and TRBJ2-1; possibly TRBD2 for D (5 bases). Germline CDR1 reads SEHNR; CDR2 reads FQNEAQ (reference sequence). The CDR3 totals 15 residues. The germline V and J ends were trimmed by 3 bases and 0 bases, with 9 bases remaining between them. CDR3 loop: CASSFGESSYNEQFF. The DNA for the CDR3 is TGTGCCAGCAGCTTTGGGGAGAGCTCCTACAATGAGCAGTTCTTC. The full variable domain, with the rest looked up from reference TRBV7-9 and TRBJ2-1, is DTGVSQNPRHKITKRGQNVTFRCDPISEHNRLYWYRQTLGQGPEFLTYFQNEAQLEKSRLLSDRFSAERPKGSFSTLEIQRTEQGDSAMYLCASSFGESSYNEQFFGPGTRLTVL.

V usage is TRBV28 and J usage is TRBJ1-5; possibly TRBD1 for D (6 bases). Between the trimmed V and J ends, which lost 10 bases and 6 bases, there was a span of 19 bases. The CDR3 is 14 residues long. In germline, CDR1 is MDHEN, CDR2 SYDVKM. In nucleotides, the CDR3 is TGTGCCACCCTAAAACAGGGTATGAGTCAGCCCCAGCATTTT. This encodes CATLKQGMSQPQHF.

J is TRBJ2-1 and V is TRBV18; TRBD2 matches at 7 bases. CDR3 size: 17 residues. The germline V gene has CDR1 KGHSH and CDR2 LQKENI. V was pared by 3 bases and J by 0 bases, with 8 bases of the junction left unmatched. CDR3 in amino acids: CASSPAWGRGSYNEQFF. CDR3 sequence (DNA): TGTGCCAGCTCACCGGCATGGGGGAGGGGCTCCTACAATGAGCAGTTCTTC.

A few counts support this clone. The rearrangement joins TRBV18 to TRBJ2-4; possibly TRBD2 for D (6 bases). Germline values: CDR1 KGHSH, CDR2 LQKENI. CDR3 length: 12 residues. Trimming stripped 4 bases from V and 11 bases from J, with 12 bases between. The CDR3 loop reads CASSQSREVQYF. The DNA for the CDR3 is TGTGCCAGCTCACAATCGAGGGAGGTTCAGTACTTC.

V usage is TRBV29-1 and J usage is TRBJ1-4; possibly TRBD1 for D (6 bases). The V and J ends lost 7 bases and 5 bases respectively, with 14 bases between them. CDR3 length: 13 residues. CDR1 and CDR2 (germline): SQVTM, ANQGSEA. The CDR3: CSGRRGLNEKLFF. CDR3 nucleotide sequence: TGCAGCGGCCGGAGGGGGTTGAATGAAAAACTGTTTTTT.

This clone occurred a few times. The chain is built from TRBV30 and TRBJ1-5; weak D call: TRBD1 (5 bases). The CDR3 covers 16 residues. Looked up from germline, CDR1 is GTSNPN and CDR2 is SVGIG (reference sequence). Deletions cut 0 bases from V and 3 bases from J, with 15 bases between. The CDR3 nucleotides are TGTGCCTGGAGTGTCGGAACGGGGCCATACAATCAGCCCCAGCATTTT. Its protein is CAWSVGTGPYNQPQHF. Full variable domain (outside the CDR3, taken from reference TRBV30 and TRBJ1-5): SQTIHQWPATLVQPVGSPLSLECTVEGTSNPNLYWYRQAAGRGLQLLFYSVGIGQISSEVPQNLSASRPQDRQFILSSKKLLLSDSGFYLCAWSVGTGPYNQPQHFGDGTRLSIL.

As concerns this clone: Distinct nucleotide sequences in the sample also encode this CDR3. The genes are TRBV20-1 and TRBJ2-1; D unresolved. There are 11 residues in the CDR3. CDR1 DFQATT and CDR2 SNEGSKA come from the germline V gene (reference sequence). V gave up 3 bases and J gave up 7 bases, with 7 bases separating them. This CDR3 is CSARASNEQFF. The CDR3 DNA reads TGCAGTGCTAGGGCCTCTAATGAGCAGTTCTTC.

This clone was counted a few times. The chain joins TRBV19 to TRBJ2-7; 8 nucleotides agree with TRBD2. The J segment lost 1 base and the V segment lost 1 base, leaving 3 bases of the junction unmatched. Germline CDR1 is LNHDA and CDR2 is SQIVND (reference sequence). This CDR3 has 15 amino acids. The CDR3, as DNA: TGTGCCAGTAGTATAGGGCCTAGCGGGTCCTACGAGCAGTACTTC. Translating it yields CASSIGPSGSYEQYF.